This TCR beta chain was found in a study of T-cell memory formation after mild COVID-19. Each CDR3 protein is one row after TCRdb ran MiXCR on the 5' RACE reads. The sample includes about 190,000 distinct CDR3 sequences, roughly 18% of them seen just once. This clonotype appeared many times. Germline values: CDR1 MNHNY, CDR2 SVGAGI (reference sequence). CDR3 length: 17 residues. Between the trimmed V and J ends, which lost 6 bases and 0 bases, there was a span of 18 bases. The sample was PBMCs or a T cell subset sorted from them (not recorded which). This receptor was obtained from an adult woman who had mild COVID-19 (a few samples of this study predate the infection). Cell type and time point are not known. The chain uses TRBV6-6 and TRBJ1-3; no firm D call. Here the CDR3 reads CASRGSALPRSGNTIYF. The CDR3 region has the DNA TGTGCCAGCAGGGGGTCAGCTCTACCCCGCTCTGGAAACACCATATATTTT.